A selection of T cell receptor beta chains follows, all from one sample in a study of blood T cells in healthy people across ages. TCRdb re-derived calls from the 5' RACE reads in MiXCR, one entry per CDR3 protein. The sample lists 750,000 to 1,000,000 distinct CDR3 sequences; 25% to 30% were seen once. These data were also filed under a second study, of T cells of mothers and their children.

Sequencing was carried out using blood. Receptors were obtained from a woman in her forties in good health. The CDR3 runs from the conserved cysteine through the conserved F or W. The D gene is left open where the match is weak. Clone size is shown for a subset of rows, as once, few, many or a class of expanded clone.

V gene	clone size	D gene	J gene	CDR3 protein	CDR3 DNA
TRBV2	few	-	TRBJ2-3	CASRFSTGRRTTDTQYF	TGTGCCAGCAGGTTTTCTACAGGGAGAAGGACCACAGATACGCAGTATTTT
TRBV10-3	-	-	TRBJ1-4	CAISEPTGLGGEKLFF	TGTGCCATCAGTGAGCCGACAGGATTGGGGGGTGAAAAACTGTTTTTT
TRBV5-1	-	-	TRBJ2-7	CASSSGAPYEQYF	TGCGCCAGCAGCTCTGGGGCCCCCTACGAGCAGTACTTC
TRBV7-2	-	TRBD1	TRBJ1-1	CASSVTGGFLNTEAFF	TGTGCCAGCAGCGTGACAGGGGGCTTTCTGAACACTGAAGCTTTCTTT
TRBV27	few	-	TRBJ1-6	CASSLTGLDSPLHF	TGTGCCAGCAGTTTAACAGGGCTTGACTCACCCCTCCACTTT
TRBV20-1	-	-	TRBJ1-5	CSARGYMGAGQPQHF	TGCAGTGCGCGGGGGTATATGGGGGCCGGTCAGCCCCAGCATTTT
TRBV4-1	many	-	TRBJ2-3	CASSERGLIVDTQYF	TGCGCCAGCAGCGAACGGGGCTTAATTGTAGATACGCAGTATTTT
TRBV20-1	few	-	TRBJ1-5	CSARDEGFNQPQHF	TGCAGTGCTAGAGATGAGGGGTTCAATCAGCCCCAGCATTTT
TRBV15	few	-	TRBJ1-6	CATSIGVTNSPLHF	TGTGCCACCAGCATTGGGGTGACTAATTCACCCCTCCACTTT
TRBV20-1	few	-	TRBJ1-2	CSASQNSNYGYTF	TGCAGTGCTAGTCAAAACTCTAACTATGGCTACACCTTC
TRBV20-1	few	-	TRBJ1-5	CSAGDRKGRNQPQHF	TGCAGTGCTGGGGATCGTAAGGGTAGAAATCAGCCCCAGCATTTT
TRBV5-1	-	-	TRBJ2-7	CASSLSGGIAYEQYF	TGCGCCAGCAGCTTGTCCGGCGGAATAGCCTACGAGCAGTACTTC
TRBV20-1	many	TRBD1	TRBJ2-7	CSARGDLPGGQYF	TGCAGTGCTAGAGGGGATCTACCAGGGGGGCAGTACTTC
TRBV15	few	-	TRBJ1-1	CATSRAGEDTEAFF	TGTGCCACCAGCAGAGCAGGGGAGGACACTGAAGCTTTCTTT
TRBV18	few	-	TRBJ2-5	CASSRERAGQETQYF	TGTGCCAGCTCACGAGAAAGGGCCGGCCAAGAGACCCAGTACTTC
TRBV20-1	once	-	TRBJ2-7	CSAAGQRNSYEQYF	TGCAGTGCTGCCGGACAGAGAAATTCCTACGAGCAGTACTTC